This T cell receptor beta chain came from a study of graft-versus-host responses after intestinal transplantation. The culture paired around 200,000 irradiated violet-dye-labeled stimulators with around 200,000 CFSE-labeled responders. The CDR3 extends over 13 amino acids. The germline CDR1 and CDR2 sequences are SGDLS and YYNGEE. V was cut by 2 bases and J by 5 bases, with 10 bases left in between. Libraries were prepared by immunoSEQ multiplex PCR; TCRdb keeps only in-frame clonotypes and omits some of them. The sample yields 13,000 to 15,000 clones, under 45% seen once. The TCR sequence derives from a human patient who received an intestinal transplant. The chain joins TRBV9 to TRBJ1-1; D is ambiguous. This material consisted of alloreactive CD8+ T cells from a mixed lymphocyte reaction culture, taken before intestinal transplant. Subset of the sample: CFSE-low proliferating T cells sorted from roughly 6-day pre-transplant mixed lymphocyte reaction (GvH or HvG direction). CDR3 region: CASSVSGGTEAFF. The CDR3 coding sequence is TGTGCCAGCAGCGTGTCAGGCGGGACTGAAGCTTTCTTT.